The 31 T cell receptor beta chains below all came from one sample that was sequenced in a study of cytomegalovirus exposure and HLA in healthy donors. PCR used 60 Vbeta primers and 13 Jbeta primers. Clones were read by immunoSEQ multiplex PCR, and TCRdb kept only the in-frame ones, dropping some. This table has about 200,000 clones, around 82% appearing once. Sequencing used PBMCs. These receptors all stem from a woman in her 30s in good health and CMV-seronegative.

Regarding this clone: Given a much more abundant clone one base away, this may be a read error. Different DNA sequences within this sample yield the same CDR3. J is TRBJ2-1 and V is TRBV6-6; D gene unclear. CDR3 length equals 11 residues. The V end lost 2 bases, the J end lost 10 bases, and 6 bases lay between the germline ends. The germline CDR1 and CDR2 sequences are MNHNY and SVGAGI (reference sequence). CDR3 DNA sequence: TGTGCCAGCAGTTACGGCGGAGAGCAGTTCTTC. It translates to CASSYGGEQFF.

The chain joins TRBV5-1 to TRBJ2-6; D uncertain. The CDR3 length is 15 residues. Germline lookup yields CDR1 SGHRS and CDR2 YFSETQ. Trimming took off 0 bases at V and 1 base at J, with 5 bases between the two ends. The CDR3 is CASSLGQSGANVLTF. CDR3 DNA: TGCGCCAGCAGCTTGGGACAATCTGGGGCCAACGTCCTGACTTTC. The complete variable domain, with remaining parts taken from reference TRBV5-1 and TRBJ2-6, reads KAGVTQTPRYLIKTRGQQVTLSCSPISGHRSVSWYQQTPGQGLQFLFEYFSETQRNKGNFPGRFSGRQFSNSRSEMNVSTLELGDSALYLCASSLGQSGANVLTFGAGSRLTVL.

The count of this clone is one. The rearrangement uses TRBV19 and TRBJ2-5; TRBD1 aligns across 11 bases. CDR3 length: 16 amino acids. With 1 base clipped from V and 5 bases from J, the junction kept 6 bases outside the gene matches. Germline-derived CDR1 and CDR2 are LNHDA and SQIVND (reference sequence). CDR3 DNA: TGTGCCAGTAGTATAGGGGACAGGGGGAGTGAGGAGACCCAGTACTTC. The encoded protein is CASSIGDRGSEETQYF.

The V and J genes are TRBV5-4 and TRBJ2-1, with 7 nucleotides matching TRBD2. The CDR3 is 15 amino acids. Per the germline V gene, CDR1 is SGHNT and CDR2 is YYREEE (reference sequence). J gave up 5 bases and V 1 base, and 6 bases lay outside the gene matches. The CDR3 DNA reads as TGTGCCAGCAGCTTGATGGGGGGAGGGAACAATGAGCAGTTCTTC. It encodes CASSLMGGGNNEQFF. Based on the CDR3 plus reference TRBV5-4 and TRBJ2-1, the full variable domain is ETGVTQSPTHLIKTRGQQVTLRCSSQSGHNTVSWYQQALGQGPQFIFQYYREEENGRGNFPPRFSGLQFPNYSSELNVNALELDDSALYLCASSLMGGGNNEQFFGPGTRLTVL.

This chain uses TRBV30 with TRBJ1-5, with a tentative D call TRBD1 (6 bases). Germline V gives CDR1 GTSNPN, CDR2 SVGIG (reference sequence). V lost 2 bases to trimming and J lost 0 bases, with 8 bases between them. CDR3 length: 14 amino acids. This chain's CDR3 is CAWSQGTSNQPQHF. The CDR3 coding sequence is TGTGCCTGGAGTCAGGGGACTAGCAATCAGCCCCAGCATTTT. Full variable domain (remainder filled in from reference TRBV30 and TRBJ1-5): SQTIHQWPATLVQPVGSPLSLECTVEGTSNPNLYWYRQAAGRGLQLLFYSVGIGQISSEVPQNLSASRPQDRQFILSSKKLLLSDSGFYLCAWSQGTSNQPQHFGDGTRLSIL.

This clone was seen only once. The chain has TRBV5-8 and TRBJ2-7; possibly TRBD1 for D (6 bases). Germline CDR1 SGHTS, CDR2 YDEGEE. V lost 0 bases and J lost 0, with 7 bases in between. The CDR3 contains 14 residues. CDR3 region: CASSLGQASYEQYF. CDR3 nucleotide sequence: TGTGCCAGCAGCTTGGGACAGGCCTCCTACGAGCAGTACTTC.

This clone was seen only once. The chain joins TRBV5-1 to TRBJ2-1; weak D call: TRBD2 (5 bases). Trimming removed 7 bases from V and 5 bases from J, with 13 bases in between. Germline CDR1 is SGHRS and CDR2 is YFSETQ. This CDR3 region has 13 residues. CDR3 loop: CASVRHGDNEQFF. The CDR3 nucleotides are TGCGCCAGCGTTCGACACGGGGACAATGAGCAGTTCTTC.

The chain links TRBV19 to TRBJ2-5, with 11 bases aligning to TRBD1. Germline-derived CDR1 and CDR2 are LNHDA and SQIVND (reference sequence). Trimming took 5 bases from V and 5 from J; bases not matched to a gene: 10. The CDR3 sequence is 16 residues long. The CDR3 is CASSPRTGGLGETQYF. The DNA for the CDR3 is TGTGCCAGTAGTCCCCGGACAGGGGGCTTAGGGGAGACCCAGTACTTC.

The chain carries TRBV11-2 and TRBJ2-1; 8 bases line up with TRBD2. The germline CDR1 and CDR2 sequences are SGHAT and FQNNGV. The CDR3 is 17 residues long. The V gene end was trimmed by 5 bases and the J gene end by 2 bases; junction bases not matched to a gene: 11. CDR3 sequence: CASSIRLFSGTYNEQFF. CDR3 DNA: TGTGCCAGCAGCATACGCCTCTTTAGCGGGACCTACAATGAGCAGTTCTTC.

The J gene is TRBJ2-7, the V gene TRBV4-1, with 8 positions matching TRBD1. This CDR3 contains 16 residues. V lost 1 base and J lost 0; bases outside the gene matches: 5. Germline V gene lookup returns CDR1 MGHRA and CDR2 YSYEKL. CDR3 nucleotide sequence: TGCGCCAGCAGCCAAGGCAGTGACAGGGGCTCCTACGAGCAGTACTTC. Its translation is CASSQGSDRGSYEQYF.

J is TRBJ2-1 and V is TRBV4-2; 9 bases match TRBD1. The V segment lost 5 bases and the J segment 5 bases; nucleotides outside the gene matches: 10. This CDR3 is built from 16 residues. CDR1 and CDR2 from the germline V gene are LGHNA and YNFKEQ. CDR3 region: CASSFIDRGTNNEQFF. The CDR3, as DNA: TGTGCCAGCAGCTTTATCGACAGGGGGACAAACAATGAGCAGTTCTTC.

The V call is TRBV4-1, the J call TRBJ2-5; 12 nucleotides match TRBD2. There are 16 residues in the CDR3. The germline gives CDR1 MGHRA, CDR2 YSYEKL. The V segment lost 4 bases and the J segment 3 bases; nucleotides outside the gene matches: 6. CDR3 in DNA: TGCGCCAGCAGCCGCATACTAGCGGGGGGAAAAGAGACCCAGTACTTC. It is translated as CASSRILAGGKETQYF.

This chain joins TRBV28 and TRBJ1-4; 7 bases agree with TRBD1. The CDR3 length is 16 residues. The germline CDR1 and CDR2 sequences are MDHEN and SYDVKM. V gave up 5 bases and J gave up 10 bases; unmatched junction bases: 16. CDR3 loop: CASSPDGQASWGKLFF. Written as DNA, the CDR3 is TGTGCCAGCAGTCCAGACGGACAGGCGAGCTGGGGAAAACTGTTTTTT.

The chain joins TRBV21-1 to TRBJ2-6; the D call in the table, TRBD1, was not verified against the DNA. TRBV21-1 is a known pseudogene. The CDR3 length is 18 residues. CDR3 amino acids: CASSKRADRDPGANVLTF. CDR3 coding DNA: TGTGCCAGCAGCAAACGCGCGGACAGGGACCCTGGGGCCAACGTCCTGACTTTC.

The V call is TRBV5-4, the J call TRBJ1-4, with D hard to call. The CDR3 runs to 15 residues. Germline V gene sequence: CDR1 SGHNT, CDR2 YYREEE (reference sequence). V lost 2 bases, J lost 5 bases, and 13 bases lay in between. CDR3 sequence: CASSFFGRSNEKLFF. The CDR3 region has the DNA TGTGCCAGCAGCTTCTTTGGGAGGAGCAATGAAAAACTGTTTTTT. The full variable domain, its missing parts supplied by reference TRBV5-4 and TRBJ1-4, is ETGVTQSPTHLIKTRGQQVTLRCSSQSGHNTVSWYQQALGQGPQFIFQYYREEENGRGNFPPRFSGLQFPNYSSELNVNALELDDSALYLCASSFFGRSNEKLFFGSGTQLSVL.

CDR3 sequence: CASSYSLRTGPGGAFF. In DNA form, the CDR3 reads TGTGCCAGCAGTTACTCTCTTCGGACAGGACCTGGCGGAGCTTTCTTT. The chain has TRBV6-6 and TRBJ1-1, with 7 bases matching TRBD1. With V trimmed by 0 bases and J by 10 bases, 14 bases remained unmatched. Germline V gene lookup returns CDR1 MNHNY and CDR2 SVGAGI (reference sequence). The CDR3 is 16 amino acids.

In nucleotides, the CDR3 is TGTGCCAGCAGCCGGGAACCCTACGAGCAGTACTTC. Residues: CASSREPYEQYF. The gene calls are TRBV5-4 and TRBJ2-7, with D maybe TRBD2 (5 bases). Trimming left V 4 bases short and J 2 bases short, with 7 bases between. The CDR3 runs to 12 residues. The germline gives CDR1 SGHNT, CDR2 YYREEE (reference sequence).

V is TRBV7-9 and J is TRBJ2-7; D is ambiguous. The CDR3 spans 13 residues. Germline assignment: CDR1 SEHNR and CDR2 FQNEAQ (reference sequence). Trimming shortened V by 8 bases and J by 1 base, and 12 bases separated the two germline ends. The CDR3 DNA sequence: TGTGCCAGCTCGACGACACCTTCCTACGAGCAGTACTTC. This gives the protein CASSTTPSYEQYF.

This chain joins TRBV27 and TRBJ2-3, with 7 positions matching TRBD2. After removal of 8 bases from V and 0 bases from J, the junction contained 11 bases not matched to a gene. The germline V gene has CDR1 MNHEY and CDR2 SMNVEV (reference sequence). This CDR3 is built from 16 residues. CDR3 sequence: CASRPNGGTSTDTQYF. CDR3 DNA: TGTGCCAGCCGTCCGAACGGGGGGACTAGCACAGATACGCAGTATTTT.

The chain has TRBV11-2 and TRBJ2-2, with TRBD1 identical over 9 bases. CDR3 size: 16 residues. Germline CDR1 is SGHAT and CDR2 is FQNNGV. V dropped 1 base and J dropped 6; count of bases not matched to a gene: 6. The CDR3 protein is CASSLGQGVGAGELFF. In DNA, the CDR3 is TGTGCCAGCAGCTTAGGACAGGGGGTCGGAGCCGGGGAGCTGTTTTTT.

This chain links TRBV7-2 with TRBJ2-4; D is possibly TRBD2 (6 bases). This CDR3 has 13 amino acids. The germline V gene has CDR1 SGHTA and CDR2 FQGNSA. Trimming removed 5 bases at V and 9 bases at J, with 14 bases between. In DNA, the CDR3 is TGTGCCAGCAGCGCTAGACTAGAGGGCATTCAGTACTTC. It codes for CASSARLEGIQYF.

The rearrangement uses TRBV19 and TRBJ1-2; D is uncertain. The germline V gene encodes CDR1 LNHDA and CDR2 SQIVND (reference sequence). The CDR3 is 15 residues long. The V gene lost 7 bases and the J gene lost 2 bases, with 17 bases spanning the gap. This chain's CDR3 is CASIKGGAANYGYTF. The DNA for the CDR3 is TGTGCCAGTATCAAAGGTGGTGCGGCAAACTATGGCTACACCTTC.

The chain joins TRBV10-3 to TRBJ1-5; maybe TRBD1 (6 bases). CDR3 length equals 13 residues. Trimming pared 6 bases from V and 1 base from J, leaving 7 bases between. Germline V CDR1 and CDR2: ENHRY, SYGVKD. The CDR3 DNA follows: TGTGCCATCAGCAGGGGCAGCAATCAGCCCCAGCATTTT. It encodes CAISRGSNQPQHF.

The chain has TRBV2 and TRBJ1-4, with a possible D match to TRBD1 (5 bases). The CDR3 spans 14 residues. V lost 5 bases and J 3 bases, leaving 10 bases between the germline ends. From germline, CDR1 is SNHLY and CDR2 FYNNEI. The CDR3 is CASSRGMANEKLFF. CDR3 nucleotide sequence: TGTGCCAGCAGTAGGGGCATGGCTAATGAAAAACTGTTTTTT.

Regarding this clone: The junction does not match germline at one end; this may be a read error. This sequence joins TRBV27 and TRBJ1-2; TRBD1 matches 8 bases. There are 14 residues in the CDR3. Per the germline V gene, CDR1 is MNHEY and CDR2 is SMNVEV (reference sequence). CDR3 DNA sequence: TGTGCCAGCAGTCCGGCAGGGGGCGGGTATGGCTACCCCTTC. Encoded protein: CASSPAGGGYGYPF.

The genes are TRBV7-8 and TRBJ1-1, with 10 bases matching TRBD1. The germline CDR1 and CDR2 sequences are SGHVS and FQNEAQ. Trimming at V came to 3 bases and at J to 5 bases, leaving 6 bases not matched to a gene. The CDR3 sequence is 15 residues long. This CDR3 reads CASSFVTGGITEAFF. CDR3 nucleotide sequence: TGTGCCAGCAGCTTTGTGACAGGGGGCATAACTGAAGCTTTCTTT.

In this sample, this clone turned up once. The rearrangement links TRBV6-5 to TRBJ1-1; the D gene is possibly TRBD1 (6 bases). Germline-derived CDR1 and CDR2 are MNHEY and SVGAGI. Trimming pared 4 bases from V and 8 bases from J, leaving 20 bases between. The CDR3 has 15 amino acids. The CDR3 reads CASSSLAGRGVEAFF. The CDR3 nucleotides read TGTGCCAGCAGTTCCCTAGCGGGCAGGGGCGTAGAAGCTTTCTTT.

Here the CDR3 DNA reads TGCGCCAGCAGGCGGTTAGCGGGAGGCCTCTACGAGCAGTACTTC. Translation: CASRRLAGGLYEQYF. The chain recombines TRBV5-1 with TRBJ2-7; 10 bases agree with TRBD2. V lost 5 bases, J lost 3 bases, and 8 bases stayed unmatched. CDR1 is SGHRS and CDR2 is YFSETQ in the germline V gene. The CDR3 sequence is 15 residues long.

The chain combines TRBV30 with TRBJ2-5, with 13 bases matching TRBD2. Judging by the DNA end, TRBJ2-7 fits better; the J call may be wrong. The CDR3 length is 17 residues. CDR1 is GTSNPN and CDR2 is SVGIG in the germline V gene (reference sequence). This chain's CDR3 is CAWSKYRTSGSVYEQYF. CDR3 nucleotide sequence: TGTGCCTGGAGCAAATACAGGACTAGCGGGAGTGTCTACGAGCAGTACTTC.

The rearrangement links TRBV28 to TRBJ1-3, with D possibly matching TRBD1 (6 bases). The V end lost 3 bases, the J end lost 2 bases, and 17 bases lay between the germline ends. Germline V gives CDR1 MDHEN, CDR2 SYDVKM. The CDR3 has 17 amino acids. Here the CDR3 reads CASSFQGPQRPGNTIYF. Here the CDR3 DNA reads TGTGCCAGCAGTTTTCAGGGGCCACAACGCCCTGGAAACACCATATATTTT. Using reference TRBV28 and TRBJ1-3 for the parts outside the CDR3, the full variable domain is DVKVTQSSRYLVKRTGEKVFLECVQDMDHENMFWYRQDPGLGLRLIYFSYDVKMKEKGDIPEGYSVSREKKERFSLILESASTNQTSMYLCASSFQGPQRPGNTIYFGEGSWLTVV.

J is TRBJ2-5 and V is TRBV5-1, with 11 nucleotides matching TRBD1. J lost 3 bases, V lost 3 bases, and 4 bases had no gene match. Per germline, CDR1 SGHRS and CDR2 YFSETQ. The CDR3 contains 15 residues. The CDR3 is CASSSRDRGEETQYF. CDR3 DNA sequence: TGCGCCAGCAGCTCCCGGGACAGGGGGGAAGAGACCCAGTACTTC.